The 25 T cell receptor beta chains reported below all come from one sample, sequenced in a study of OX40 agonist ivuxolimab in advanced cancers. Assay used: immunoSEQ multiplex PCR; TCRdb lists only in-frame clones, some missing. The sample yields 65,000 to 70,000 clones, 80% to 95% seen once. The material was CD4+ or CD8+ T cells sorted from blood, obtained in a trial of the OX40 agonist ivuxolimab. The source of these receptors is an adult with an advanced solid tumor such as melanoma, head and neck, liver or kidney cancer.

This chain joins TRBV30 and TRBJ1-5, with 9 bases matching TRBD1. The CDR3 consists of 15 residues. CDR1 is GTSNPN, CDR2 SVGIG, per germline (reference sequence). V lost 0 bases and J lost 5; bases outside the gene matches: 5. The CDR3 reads CAWSVLQGADQPQHF. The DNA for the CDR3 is TGTGCCTGGAGTGTATTACAGGGGGCTGATCAGCCCCAGCATTTT. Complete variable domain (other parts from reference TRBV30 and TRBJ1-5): SQTIHQWPATLVQPVGSPLSLECTVEGTSNPNLYWYRQAAGRGLQLLFYSVGIGQISSEVPQNLSASRPQDRQFILSSKKLLLSDSGFYLCAWSVLQGADQPQHFGDGTRLSIL.

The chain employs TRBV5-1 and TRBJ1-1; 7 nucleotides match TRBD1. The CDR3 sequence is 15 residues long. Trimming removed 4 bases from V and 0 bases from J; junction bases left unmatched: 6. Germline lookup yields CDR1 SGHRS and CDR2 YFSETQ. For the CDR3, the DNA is TGCGCCAGCAGCCCCGGGACAGCCTTGAACACTGAAGCTTTCTTT. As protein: CASSPGTALNTEAFF.

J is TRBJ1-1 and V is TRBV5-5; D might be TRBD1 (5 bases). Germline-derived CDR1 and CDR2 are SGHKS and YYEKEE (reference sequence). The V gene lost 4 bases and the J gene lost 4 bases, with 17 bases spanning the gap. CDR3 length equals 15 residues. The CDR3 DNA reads TGTGCCAGCAGCCAGATGGGGGTCGGTTTCACTGAAGCTTTCTTT. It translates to CASSQMGVGFTEAFF.

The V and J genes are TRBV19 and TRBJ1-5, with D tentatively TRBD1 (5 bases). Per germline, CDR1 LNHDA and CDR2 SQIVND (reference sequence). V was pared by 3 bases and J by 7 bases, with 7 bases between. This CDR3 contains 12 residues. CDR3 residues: CASSIGGQPQHF. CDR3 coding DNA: TGTGCCAGTAGTATCGGGGGGCAGCCCCAGCATTTT.

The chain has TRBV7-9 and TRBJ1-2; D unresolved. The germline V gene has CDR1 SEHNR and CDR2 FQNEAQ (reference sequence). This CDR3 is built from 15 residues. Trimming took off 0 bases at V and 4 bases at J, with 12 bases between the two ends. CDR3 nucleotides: TGTGCCAGCAGCTTAGCCTTCGACAAAGGCTATGGCTACACCTTC. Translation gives CASSLAFDKGYGYTF.

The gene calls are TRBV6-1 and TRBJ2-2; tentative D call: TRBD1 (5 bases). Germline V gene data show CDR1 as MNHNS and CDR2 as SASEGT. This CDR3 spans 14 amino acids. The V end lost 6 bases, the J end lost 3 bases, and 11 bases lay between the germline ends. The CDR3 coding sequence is TGTGCCAGCAGACATTCGACAGACACCGGGGAGCTGTTTTTT. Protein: CASRHSTDTGELFF.

DNA of the CDR3: TGTGCCAGCAGCCAAGGAGGGGGCGCCGAAAATGAGCAGTTCTTC. Protein sequence: CASSQGGGAENEQFF. The chain links TRBV14 to TRBJ2-1; 7 nucleotides line up with TRBD1. CDR3 size: 15 residues. Germline V gives CDR1 SGHDN, CDR2 FVKESK. After removal of 1 base from V and 7 bases from J, the junction contained 7 bases not matched to a gene.

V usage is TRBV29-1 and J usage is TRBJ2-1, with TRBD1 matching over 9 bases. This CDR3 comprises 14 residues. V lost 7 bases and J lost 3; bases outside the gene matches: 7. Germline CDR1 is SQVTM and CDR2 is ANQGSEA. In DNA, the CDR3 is TGCAGCGATCTACAGGGGGCAAGCTACAATGAGCAGTTCTTC. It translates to CSDLQGASYNEQFF.

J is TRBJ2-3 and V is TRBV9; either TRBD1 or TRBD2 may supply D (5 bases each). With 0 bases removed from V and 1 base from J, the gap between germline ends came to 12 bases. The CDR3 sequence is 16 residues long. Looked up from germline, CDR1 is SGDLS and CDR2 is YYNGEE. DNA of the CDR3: TGTGCCAGCAGCGTAGTTGGGACCGGGGGCACAGATACGCAGTATTTT. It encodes CASSVVGTGGTDTQYF.

CDR3 nucleotides: TGTGCCAGCAGTTTTGTGGGAGAGCTCCGGGAGACCCAGTACTTC. Protein sequence: CASSFVGELRETQYF. The rearrangement joins TRBV28 to TRBJ2-5; tentative D call: TRBD2 (5 bases). The CDR3 covers 15 residues. From germline, CDR1 is MDHEN and CDR2 SYDVKM. The V end was cut by 3 bases, the J end by 5 bases, with 16 bases between.

CDR3 region: CASSPGGSGEKLFF. The CDR3 DNA is TGTGCCAGCTCCCCGGGGGGGTCAGGTGAAAAACTGTTTTTT. The chain has TRBV25-1 and TRBJ1-4; possible D gene TRBD1, 5 bases. Germline V gives CDR1 MGHDK, CDR2 SYGVNS. The CDR3 runs to 14 residues. The ends were cut back, 8 bases at V and 7 bases at J, with 17 bases in the middle.

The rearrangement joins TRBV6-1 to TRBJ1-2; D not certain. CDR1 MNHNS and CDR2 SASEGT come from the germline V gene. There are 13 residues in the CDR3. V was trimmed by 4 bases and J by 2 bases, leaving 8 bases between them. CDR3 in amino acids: CASSGSPNYGYTF. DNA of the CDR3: TGTGCCAGCAGTGGCTCTCCCAACTATGGCTACACCTTC.

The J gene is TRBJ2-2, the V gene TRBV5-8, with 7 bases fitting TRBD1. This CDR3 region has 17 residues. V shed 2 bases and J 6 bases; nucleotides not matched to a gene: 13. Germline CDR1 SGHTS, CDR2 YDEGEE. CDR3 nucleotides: TGTGCCAGCAGCTTTACCCGACAGGGTTTGAGGTCCGGGGAGCTGTTTTTT. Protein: CASSFTRQGLRSGELFF.

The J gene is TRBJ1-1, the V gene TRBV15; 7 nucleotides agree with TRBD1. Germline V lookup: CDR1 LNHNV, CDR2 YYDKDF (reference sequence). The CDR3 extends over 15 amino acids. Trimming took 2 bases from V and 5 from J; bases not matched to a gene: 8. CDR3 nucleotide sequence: TGTGCCACCAGCAGACCTCGGACAGGCCGGACTGAAGCTTTCTTT. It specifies CATSRPRTGRTEAFF.

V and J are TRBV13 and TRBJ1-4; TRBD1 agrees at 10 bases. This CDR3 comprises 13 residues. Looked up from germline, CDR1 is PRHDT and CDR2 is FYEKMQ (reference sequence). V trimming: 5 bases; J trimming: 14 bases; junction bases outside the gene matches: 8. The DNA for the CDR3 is TGTGCCAGCAGCCAACGACAGGGGGCGAGCCTGTTTTTT. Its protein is CASSQRQGASLFF.

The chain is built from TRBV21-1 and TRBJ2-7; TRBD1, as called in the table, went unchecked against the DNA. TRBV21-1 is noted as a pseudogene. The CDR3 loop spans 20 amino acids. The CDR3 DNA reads TGTGCCAGCAGCAACCCGGGTGAGGCAGGGGCTGATCAGGAAGCCTACGAGCAGTACTTC. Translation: CASSNPGEAGADQEAYEQYF.

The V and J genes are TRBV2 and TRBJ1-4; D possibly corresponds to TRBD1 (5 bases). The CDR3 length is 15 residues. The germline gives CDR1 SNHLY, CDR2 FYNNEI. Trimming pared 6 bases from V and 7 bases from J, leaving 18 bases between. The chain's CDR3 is CASSQNGGFGEKLFF. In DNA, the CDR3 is TGTGCCAGCAGCCAAAATGGGGGGTTCGGTGAAAAACTGTTTTTT.

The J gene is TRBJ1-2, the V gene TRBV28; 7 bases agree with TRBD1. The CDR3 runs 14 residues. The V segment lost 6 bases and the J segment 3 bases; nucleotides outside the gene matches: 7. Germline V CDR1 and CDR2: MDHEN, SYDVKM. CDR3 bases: TGTGCCAGCAGAACAGGGGAAAGTTACTATGGCTACACCTTC. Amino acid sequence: CASRTGESYYGYTF.

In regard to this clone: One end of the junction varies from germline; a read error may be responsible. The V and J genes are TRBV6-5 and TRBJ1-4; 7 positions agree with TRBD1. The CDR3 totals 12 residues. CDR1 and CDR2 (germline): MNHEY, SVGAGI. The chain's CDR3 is CASSGTLGQSIF. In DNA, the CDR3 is TGTGCCAGCAGTGGCACCCTGGGACAGAGTATTTTC.

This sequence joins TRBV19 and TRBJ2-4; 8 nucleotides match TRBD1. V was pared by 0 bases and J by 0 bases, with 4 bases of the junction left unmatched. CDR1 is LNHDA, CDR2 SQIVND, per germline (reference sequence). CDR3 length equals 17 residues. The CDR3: CASSIDQGAIAKNIQYF. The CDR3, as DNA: TGTGCCAGTAGTATAGATCAGGGGGCTATAGCCAAAAACATTCAGTACTTC.

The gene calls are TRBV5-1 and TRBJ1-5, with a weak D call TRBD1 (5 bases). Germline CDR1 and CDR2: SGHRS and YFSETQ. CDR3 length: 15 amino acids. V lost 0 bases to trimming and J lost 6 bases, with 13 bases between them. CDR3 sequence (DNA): TGCGCCAGCAGCTTGGTAGCAGGGATGGGTCAGCCCCAGCATTTT. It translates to CASSLVAGMGQPQHF.

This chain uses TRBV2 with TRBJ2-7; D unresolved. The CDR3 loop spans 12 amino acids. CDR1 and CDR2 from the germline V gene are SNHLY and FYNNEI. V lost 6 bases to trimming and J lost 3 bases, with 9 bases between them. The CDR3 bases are TGTGCCAGCAGCCCCCCGGACTACGAGCAGTACTTC. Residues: CASSPPDYEQYF.

The CDR3 reads CASSESGQAVGNQPQHF. The CDR3 bases are TGTGCCAGCAGTGAATCAGGACAGGCCGTCGGCAATCAGCCCCAGCATTTT. The J gene is TRBJ1-5, the V gene TRBV6-1; TRBD1 matches 7 bases. The CDR3 consists of 17 residues. Germline CDR1 is MNHNS and CDR2 is SASEGT. With 2 bases clipped from V and 2 bases from J, the junction kept 9 bases outside the gene matches.

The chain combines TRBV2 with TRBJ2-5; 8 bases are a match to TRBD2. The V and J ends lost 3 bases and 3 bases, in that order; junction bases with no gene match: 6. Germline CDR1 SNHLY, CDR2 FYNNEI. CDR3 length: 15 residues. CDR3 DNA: TGTGCCAGCAGTGATCTAGGTAGCGGGAAAGAGACCCAGTACTTC. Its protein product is CASSDLGSGKETQYF. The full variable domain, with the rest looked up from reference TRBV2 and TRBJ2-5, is EPEVTQTPSHQVTQMGQEVILRCVPISNHLYFYWYRQILGQKVEFLVSFYNNEISEKSEIFDDQFSVERPDGSNFTLKIRSTKLEDSAMYFCASSDLGSGKETQYFGPGTRLLVL.

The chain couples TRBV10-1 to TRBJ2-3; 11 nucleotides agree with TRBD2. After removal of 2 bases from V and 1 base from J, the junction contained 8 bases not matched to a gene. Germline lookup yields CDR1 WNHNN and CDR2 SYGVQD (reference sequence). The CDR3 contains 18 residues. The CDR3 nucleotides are TGCGCCAGCAGTGAGAGGACTAGCGGGCCAACTGGCACAGATACGCAGTATTTT. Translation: CASSERTSGPTGTDTQYF.